The 13 T cell receptor beta chains below come from one sample, sequenced in a study of cytomegalovirus exposure and HLA in healthy donors. This PCR relied on a set of 60 Vbeta primers and 13 Jbeta primers. The method was immunoSEQ multiplex PCR; TCRdb's version includes in-frame clones alone and lacks a portion of them. The sample holds 100,000 to 150,000 clones, 70% to 80% seen once. Material for sequencing was PBMCs. The receptors derive from a female donor in good health and CMV-seronegative.

This CDR3 is CASRPGLPSYNEQFF. CDR3 DNA sequence: TGTGCCAGCAGGCCAGGACTACCCTCCTACAATGAGCAGTTCTTC. The chain has TRBV28 and TRBJ2-1, with D maybe TRBD2 (6 bases). The germline V gene encodes CDR1 MDHEN and CDR2 SYDVKM. The CDR3 spans 15 residues. Trimming took off 6 bases at V and 0 bases at J, with 12 bases between the two ends.

This clone has a handful of counts. This chain connects TRBV28 to TRBJ1-5; 8 bases match TRBD1. The junction had 3 bases not matched to a gene; V was cut back by 3 bases and J by 2 bases. CDR3 length: 15 amino acids. Germline values: CDR1 MDHEN, CDR2 SYDVKM. The CDR3 region is CASSFRGQGNQPQHF. CDR3 DNA sequence: TGTGCCAGCAGTTTCAGGGGACAGGGCAATCAGCCCCAGCATTTT. Supplemented by reference TRBV28 and TRBJ1-5, the full variable domain reads DVKVTQSSRYLVKRTGEKVFLECVQDMDHENMFWYRQDPGLGLRLIYFSYDVKMKEKGDIPEGYSVSREKKERFSLILESASTNQTSMYLCASSFRGQGNQPQHFGDGTRLSIL.

The chain joins TRBV15 to TRBJ1-1; possible D gene TRBD1, 5 bases. In germline, CDR1 is LNHNV, CDR2 YYDKDF (reference sequence). CDR3 length: 15 residues. V gave up 0 bases and J gave up 2 bases, with 10 bases separating them. The CDR3 DNA sequence: TGTGCCACCAGCAGAGATTCAGGGCCAAACACTGAAGCTTTCTTT. Residues: CATSRDSGPNTEAFF.

V is TRBV27 and J is TRBJ2-1, with 7 positions matching TRBD2. CDR1 MNHEY and CDR2 SMNVEV come from the germline V gene (reference sequence). This CDR3 comprises 17 residues. Trimming took 2 bases from V and 0 from J; bases not matched to a gene: 7. CDR3 nucleotides: TGTGCCAGCAGTTTAAGGGGATTAGCGGGCTCCTACAATGAGCAGTTCTTC. Translated: CASSLRGLAGSYNEQFF.

The CDR3, as DNA: TGTGCCAGCAGCGACGGGACTAGCGGTCCAAGAGAGCAGTTCTTC. It yields the protein CASSDGTSGPREQFF. The rearrangement links TRBV9 to TRBJ2-1; 11 bases are shared with TRBD2. CDR1 and CDR2 (germline): SGDLS, YYNGEE. Germline trimming cut 3 bases from V and 10 bases from J; bases unmatched to any gene: 9. CDR3 length: 15 amino acids.

The rearrangement uses TRBV28 and TRBJ1-1; the D gene is possibly TRBD1 (5 bases). From germline, CDR1 is MDHEN and CDR2 SYDVKM. The V end was cut by 5 bases, the J end by 1 base, with 14 bases between. The CDR3 loop spans 15 amino acids. CDR3 in DNA: TGTGCCAGCAGTGGGGGTTGGAGGGGGAACACTGAAGCTTTCTTT. Protein: CASSGGWRGNTEAFF.

The chain links TRBV5-1 to TRBJ1-1; D is possibly TRBD1 (6 bases). V was shortened by 4 bases and J by 1 base, with 8 bases between the two germline ends. Germline V CDR1 and CDR2: SGHRS, YFSETQ. The CDR3 loop spans 13 amino acids. CDR3 nucleotides: TGCGCCAGCAGCGTGGGACAGAACACTGAAGCTTTCTTT. Translating gives CASSVGQNTEAFF. Full variable domain (remainder filled in from reference TRBV5-1 and TRBJ1-1): KAGVTQTPRYLIKTRGQQVTLSCSPISGHRSVSWYQQTPGQGLQFLFEYFSETQRNKGNFPGRFSGRQFSNSRSEMNVSTLELGDSALYLCASSVGQNTEAFFGQGTRLTVV.

This clone was seen a single time. The rearrangement links TRBV2 to TRBJ1-5, with D maybe TRBD1 (6 bases). Per the germline V gene, CDR1 is SNHLY and CDR2 is FYNNEI. V was trimmed by 7 bases and J by 1 base, leaving 20 bases between them. The CDR3 sequence is 17 residues long. CDR3 nucleotides: TGTGCCAGCAACAACATGAGGCAGGGGTTAAGCAATCAGCCCCAGCATTTT. Residues: CASNNMRQGLSNQPQHF.

V is TRBV29-1 and J is TRBJ1-1, with 10 positions matching TRBD1. V was clipped by 8 bases and J by 0 bases; unmatched bases: 9. Germline V lookup: CDR1 SQVTM, CDR2 ANQGSEA. This CDR3 is built from 15 residues. CDR3 DNA: TGCAGCACGACAGGGGGCTGGGGCATGAACACTGAAGCTTTCTTT. Its translation: CSTTGGWGMNTEAFF.

J is TRBJ1-1 and V is TRBV2; no firm D call. Germline V gives CDR1 SNHLY, CDR2 FYNNEI. The CDR3 covers 14 residues. V lost 6 bases and J lost 7, with 18 bases in between. CDR3 DNA: TGTGCCAGCAGGCCCCCTCCCGGAGAATTTGAAGCTTTCTTT. As protein: CASRPPPGEFEAFF.

J is TRBJ2-4 and V is TRBV5-5; D possibly corresponds to TRBD2 (5 bases). This CDR3 has 16 residues. Trimming took 4 bases from V and 0 from J, leaving 14 bases between them. Germline V gene data show CDR1 as SGHKS and CDR2 as YYEKEE (reference sequence). The chain's CDR3 is CASSKEPAVAKNIQYF. CDR3 sequence (DNA): TGTGCCAGCAGCAAAGAGCCAGCGGTAGCCAAAAACATTCAGTACTTC.

The chain couples TRBV27 to TRBJ2-6; the D gene is possibly TRBD1 (5 bases). This CDR3 region has 17 residues. Trimming stripped 6 bases from V and 0 bases from J, with 15 bases between. CDR1 is MNHEY and CDR2 is SMNVEV in the germline V gene (reference sequence). The CDR3 sequence is CASRPGLWNSGANVLTF. CDR3 sequence (DNA): TGTGCCAGCAGACCAGGGTTGTGGAACTCTGGGGCCAACGTCCTGACTTTC. Looking up the rest from reference TRBV27 and TRBJ2-6 gives the full variable domain: EAQVTQNPRYLITVTGKKLTVTCSQNMNHEYMSWYRQDPGLGLRQIYYSMNVEVTDKGDVPEGYKVSRKEKRNFPLILESPSPNQTSLYFCASRPGLWNSGANVLTFGAGSRLTVL.

V is TRBV25-1 and J is TRBJ2-2, with D possibly TRBD1 on 6 matching bases. Deletions cut 2 bases from V and 1 base from J, with 8 bases between. The CDR3 consists of 15 residues. The germline gives CDR1 MGHDK, CDR2 SYGVNS. Here the CDR3 reads CASSELQGNTGELFF. Written as DNA, the CDR3 is TGTGCCAGCAGTGAACTACAGGGGAACACCGGGGAGCTGTTTTTT. Filled out from reference TRBV25-1 and TRBJ2-2, the complete variable domain reads EADIYQTPRYLVIGTGKKITLECSQTMGHDKMYWYQQDPGMELHLIHYSYGVNSTEKGDLSSESTVSRIRTEHFPLTLESARPSHTSQYLCASSELQGNTGELFFGEGSRLTVL.